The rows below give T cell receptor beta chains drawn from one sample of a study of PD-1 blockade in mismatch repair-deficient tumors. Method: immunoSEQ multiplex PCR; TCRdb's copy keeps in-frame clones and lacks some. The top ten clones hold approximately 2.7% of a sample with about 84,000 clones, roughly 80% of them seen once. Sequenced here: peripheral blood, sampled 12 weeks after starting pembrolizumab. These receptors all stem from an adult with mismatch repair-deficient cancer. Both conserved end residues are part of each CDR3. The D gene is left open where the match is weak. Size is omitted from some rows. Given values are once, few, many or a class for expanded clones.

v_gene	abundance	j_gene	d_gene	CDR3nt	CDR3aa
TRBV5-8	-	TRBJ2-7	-	TGTGCCAGCAGCTCCCGGGCCGGACACCCCTACGAGCAGTACTTC	CASSSRAGHPYEQYF
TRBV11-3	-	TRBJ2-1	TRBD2	TGTGCCAGCAGCGTATTTGGGCTAGCGGAGAATGAGCAGTTCTTC	CASSVFGLAENEQFF
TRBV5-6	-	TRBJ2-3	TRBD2	TGTGCCAGCAGCTCCAGGACTAGGTCCGCAGATACGCAGTATTTT	CASSSRTRSADTQYF
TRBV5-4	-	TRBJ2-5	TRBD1	TGTGCCAGCAGCTTCGGACAGGGCCAAGAGACCCAGTACTTC	CASSFGQGQETQYF
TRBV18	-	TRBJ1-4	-	TGTGCCAGCGCCGACCCAGCAACTAATGAAAAACTGTTTTTT	CASADPATNEKLFF
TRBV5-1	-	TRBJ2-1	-	TGCGCCAGCAGCTTGCAGCCCTATGAGCAGTTCTTC	CASSLQPYEQFF
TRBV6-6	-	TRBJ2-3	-	TGTGCCAGCAGTTACGGAGCAACAGATACGCAGTATTTT	CASSYGATDTQYF
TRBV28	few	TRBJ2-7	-	TGTGCCAGCACCCTCGCCGGGCTGACCGAGCAGTACTTC	CASTLAGLTEQYF
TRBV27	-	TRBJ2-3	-	TGTGCCAGCAGGGGCACAGATACGCAGTATTTT	CASRGTDTQYF
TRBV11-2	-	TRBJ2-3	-	TGTGCCAGCAGCTTCAATTCAGTCGGGGTAGATACGCAGTATTTT	CASSFNSVGVDTQYF
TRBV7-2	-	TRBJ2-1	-	TGTGCCAGCAGCTACAGGACAGCAGTCACCTACAATGAGCAGTTCTTC	CASSYRTAVTYNEQFF
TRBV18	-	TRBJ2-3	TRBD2	TGTGCCAGCTCACCCCTAACTAGCGGAAACACAGATACGCAGTATTTT	CASSPLTSGNTDTQYF
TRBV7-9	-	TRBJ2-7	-	TGTGCCAGCAGACTCCCCGGGGACCATACCTACGAGCAGTACTTC	CASRLPGDHTYEQYF
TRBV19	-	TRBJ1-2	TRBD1	TGTGCCACATCCGGGACAGGAGATCCCCTTGGCTACACCTTC	CATSGTGDPLGYTF
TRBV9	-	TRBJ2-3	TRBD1	TGTGCCAGCAGCGGGACAGGGCGCACAGATACGCAGTATTTT	CASSGTGRTDTQYF
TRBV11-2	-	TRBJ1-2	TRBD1	TGTGCCAGCAGCTTCGACAGGGAGGTTAACTATGGCTACACCTTC	CASSFDREVNYGYTF
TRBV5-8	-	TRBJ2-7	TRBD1	TGTGCCAGCAGCCCGTCGCCCGGGACAGGCAAGAACGAGCAGTACTTC	CASSPSPGTGKNEQYF
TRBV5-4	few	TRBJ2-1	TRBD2	TGTGCCAGCAGCTTGGGAGGACTAGCGGGGGGGAATGAGCAGTTCTTC	CASSLGGLAGGNEQFF
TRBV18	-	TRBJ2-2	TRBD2	TGTGCCAGCTCCCCCCGGACTAGCGGGAGGACCACCGGGGAGCTGTTTTTT	CASSPRTSGRTTGELFF
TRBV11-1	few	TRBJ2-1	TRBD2	TGTGCCAGCAGCACTTACGGACTAGCGGGAGGTGAGCAGTTCTTC	CASSTYGLAGGEQFF
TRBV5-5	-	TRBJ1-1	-	TGTGCCAGCAGCCTCACCGGGGGCTTAGTAACTGAAGCTTTCTTT	CASSLTGGLVTEAFF
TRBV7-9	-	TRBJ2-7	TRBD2	TGTGCCAGCAGCTTCGGGACTAGCGGGTACGAGCAGTACTTC	CASSFGTSGYEQYF
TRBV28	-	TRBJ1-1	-	TGTGCCAGCAGTTTACTTCCGGATATGAACACTGAAGCTTTCTTT	CASSLLPDMNTEAFF
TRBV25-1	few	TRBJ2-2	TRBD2	TGTGCCAGCAGTGAATATTGGACTAGCGGCACCGGGGAGCTGTTTTTT	CASSEYWTSGTGELFF
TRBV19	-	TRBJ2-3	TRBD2	TGTGCCAGTAGTAGCTCTAGCGGCAAGGGCACAGATACGCAGTATTTT	CASSSSSGKGTDTQYF
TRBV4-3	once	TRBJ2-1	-	TGCGCCAGCAGCCAAGAACCCGCGCATAGCTCCTACAATGAGCAGTTCTTC	CASSQEPAHSSYNEQFF
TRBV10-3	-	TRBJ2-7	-	TGTGCCATCAGGGGCCTCGGCGAGCAGTACTTC	CAIRGLGEQYF
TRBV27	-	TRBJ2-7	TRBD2	TGTGCCAGCAGCTCTCGGGCGGGAGCTAATTACGAGCAGTACTTC	CASSSRAGANYEQYF
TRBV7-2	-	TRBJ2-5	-	TGTGCCAGCAGCTTAGAGGGCGGGAAATGGGGGACCCAGTACTTC	CASSLEGGKWGTQYF
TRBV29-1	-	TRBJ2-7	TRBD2	TGCAGCGTTGAAGATGTGGTAGCGGGAGCCTACGAGCAGTACTTC	CSVEDVVAGAYEQYF
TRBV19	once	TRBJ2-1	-	TGTGCCAGTAGTATATATCACCGGACAACTGATGAGCAGTTCTTC	CASSIYHRTTDEQFF
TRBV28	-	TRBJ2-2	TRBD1	TGTGCCAGCAGCGGGCGAGGTGACAGGGGTGCGAACACCGGGGAGCTGTTTTTT	CASSGRGDRGANTGELFF
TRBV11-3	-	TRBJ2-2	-	TGTGCCAGCAGCTTAGAGGGGAACACCGGGGAGCTGTTTTTT	CASSLEGNTGELFF
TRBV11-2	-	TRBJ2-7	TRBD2	TGTGCCAGCAGCTTAAGCGGGAGCCCCTACGAGCAGTACTTC	CASSLSGSPYEQYF
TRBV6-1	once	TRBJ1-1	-	TGTGCCAGCAGTATAGGGGCCTTGAACACTGAAGCTTTCTTT	CASSIGALNTEAFF
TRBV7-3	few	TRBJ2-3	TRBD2	TGTGCCAGCAGCCCCCGTGGGGGAGGGCCAGATACGCAGTATTTT	CASSPRGGGPDTQYF
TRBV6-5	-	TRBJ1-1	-	TGTGCCAGCAGTCCGGGACGGTGGAACACTGAAGCTTTCTTT	CASSPGRWNTEAFF
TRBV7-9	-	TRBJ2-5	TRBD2	TGTGCCAGCAGCTTAAGCGGGAGCCAAGAGACCCAGTACTTC	CASSLSGSQETQYF
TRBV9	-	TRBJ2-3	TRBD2	TGTGCCAGCAGCGTCCCAAATGATGGTGCGGGAGATCGGACAGATACGCAGTATTTT	CASSVPNDGAGDRTDTQYF
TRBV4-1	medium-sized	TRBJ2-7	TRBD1	TGCGCCAGCAGCCAAGGGTGGGACAGTACCTACGAGCAGTACTTC	CASSQGWDSTYEQYF
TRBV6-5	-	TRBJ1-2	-	TGTGCCAGCAGTTACGGGAACTATGGCTACACCTTC	CASSYGNYGYTF
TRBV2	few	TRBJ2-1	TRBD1	TGTGCCAGCTCTCCGGACAGGGGAGACAATGAGCAGTTCTTC	CASSPDRGDNEQFF
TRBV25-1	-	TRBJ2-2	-	TGTGCCAGCAGTGAAGGAGGCACCGGGGAGCTGTTTTTT	CASSEGGTGELFF
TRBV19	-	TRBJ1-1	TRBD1	TGTGCCAGTAATGACAGGGGGGGGGAGAACAGTGAAGCTTTCTTT	CASNDRGGENSEAFF
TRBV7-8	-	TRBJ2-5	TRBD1	TGTGCCAGCAGCTTAGGTCTGAAAGGGGGCAAAGAGACCCAGTACTTC	CASSLGLKGGKETQYF
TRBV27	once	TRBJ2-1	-	TGTGCCAGCAGTTTATCTGGCGCGTACAATGAGCAGTTCTTC	CASSLSGAYNEQFF
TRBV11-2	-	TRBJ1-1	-	TGTGCCAGCACCTCAAGAGAGGGGCGCAGGGAAGCTTTCTTT	CASTSREGRREAFF